This T cell receptor beta chain appears in the sequencing data of a study of blood T cells in healthy people across ages. Study observations and caveats: Total diversity from one million sequenced T cells was likely underestimated.

It was approximately 10 milliliters of peripheral blood that were drawn from each donor. Together with a sample-barcoded 5' primer, a J-beta primer mix was included in a second PCR lasting about 7 to 11 cycles. One entry per CDR3 protein, called by TCRdb with MiXCR from the 5' RACE reads. The sample lists 540,000 or so distinct CDR3 sequences, roughly 28% occurring once. Per germline, CDR1 MNHEY and CDR2 SVGEGT. Trimming cost V 2 bases and J 6 bases; bases outside gene matches: 2. There are 13 residues in the CDR3. On this clonotype itself: Its specificity is not known.

The TCR comes from a woman in her 70s in good health. What was sequenced was blood. The chain carries TRBV6-2 or TRBV6-3 and TRBJ1-2, with 8 positions matching TRBD1. The CDR3 region is CASSYPTGDGYTF. CDR3 DNA: TGTGCCAGCAGTTACCCGACAGGGGATGGCTACACCTTC.